The 15 T cell receptor beta chains below come from one sample, sequenced in a study of blood T cell repertoires in COVID-19. Generated by immunoSEQ multiplex PCR, the TCRdb table keeps only in-frame clones and is missing some. The profile covers about 140,000 clones, with around 81% appearing a single time and roughly 8% taken by the ten largest. The sample taken for sequencing was peripheral blood. These receptors originate from a human donor in a cohort sampled during active COVID-19.

The CDR3 loop is CASSLAGVGEQFF. The CDR3, as DNA: TGCGCCAGCAGCTTGGCAGGGGTTGGTGAGCAGTTCTTC. The chain couples TRBV5-1 to TRBJ2-1; maybe TRBD1 (6 bases). The CDR3 is made up of 13 amino acids. CDR1 and CDR2 from the germline V gene are SGHRS and YFSETQ. Trimming stripped 0 bases from V and 9 bases from J, with 10 bases between.

The chain couples TRBV10-3 to TRBJ1-1; D not resolved. Germline V gives CDR1 ENHRY, CDR2 SYGVKD. Between the trimmed V and J ends, which lost 4 bases and 5 bases, there was a span of 14 bases. The CDR3 consists of 14 residues. The DNA of the CDR3 is TGTGCCATCAGTGTTCGGGGTGAGAGGACTGAAGCTTTCTTT. This sequence encodes CAISVRGERTEAFF.

Remarks on this clone: The junction departs from the called germline gene at one end, perhaps through a read error. The rearrangement uses TRBV7-8 and TRBJ2-7; 10 nucleotides align to TRBD1. Germline V gene lookup returns CDR1 SGHVS and CDR2 FQNEAQ. The length of the CDR3 is 12 residues. CDR3 nucleotide sequence: TGTGCCAGCAGCTTAAACCCCGGGACAGGGGAATTC. Protein: CASSLNPGTGEF.

The table lists this clone with a few counts. The chain carries TRBV7-3 and TRBJ2-1; D is uncertain. Between the trimmed V and J ends, which lost 6 bases and 0 bases, there was a span of 9 bases. Germline lookup yields CDR1 SGHTA and CDR2 FQGTGA. This CDR3 has 14 residues. The CDR3 DNA reads as TGTGCCAGCAGTATCGAGAGCTCCTACAATGAGCAGTTCTTC. Protein product: CASSIESSYNEQFF.

The chain has TRBV6-2 or TRBV6-3 and TRBJ2-1; D perhaps matches TRBD1 (7 bases). Germline V lookup: CDR1 MNHEY, CDR2 SVGEGT. V was trimmed by 4 bases and J by 9 bases, leaving 13 bases between them. This CDR3 region has 13 residues. CDR3 region: CASSFLQGGEQFF. DNA for the CDR3: TGTGCCAGCAGTTTCCTCCAGGGGGGTGAGCAGTTCTTC.

This clone was recorded once. The chain couples TRBV5-1 to TRBJ2-4, with D hard to call. The germline V gene encodes CDR1 SGHRS and CDR2 YFSETQ. Trimming pared 0 bases from V and 5 bases from J, leaving 9 bases between. The CDR3 extends over 14 amino acids. The CDR3 reads CASSLDSPQNIQYF. For the CDR3, the DNA is TGCGCCAGCAGCTTGGACAGCCCCCAAAACATTCAGTACTTC. The entire variable domain, with the rest obtained from reference TRBV5-1 and TRBJ2-4, is as follows: KAGVTQTPRYLIKTRGQQVTLSCSPISGHRSVSWYQQTPGQGLQFLFEYFSETQRNKGNFPGRFSGRQFSNSRSEMNVSTLELGDSALYLCASSLDSPQNIQYFGAGTRLSVL.

The V and J genes are TRBV4-2 and TRBJ2-7, with 10 bases identical to TRBD1. With 4 bases clipped from V and 5 bases from J, the junction kept 8 bases outside the gene matches. The CDR3 consists of 15 residues. Germline CDR1 reads LGHNA; CDR2 reads YNFKEQ. This CDR3 is CASSLRQGARNEQYF. CDR3 in DNA: TGTGCCAGCAGCCTTCGACAGGGGGCGCGGAACGAGCAGTACTTC.

The CDR3: CASSLRFAGDSYIYEQYF. CDR3 in DNA: TGTGCCAGCAGTTTGCGGTTCGCGGGGGATTCATATATATACGAGCAGTACTTC. The chain recombines TRBV28 with TRBJ2-7; TRBD2 matches 7 bases. V dropped 3 bases and J dropped 4; count of bases not matched to a gene: 18. The CDR3 spans 18 residues. The germline gives CDR1 MDHEN, CDR2 SYDVKM.

The count of this clone is one. The chain couples TRBV28 to TRBJ2-7, with 10 bases aligning to TRBD2. V gave up 4 bases and J gave up 0 bases; unmatched junction bases: 6. The germline V gene has CDR1 MDHEN and CDR2 SYDVKM. CDR3 length equals 16 residues. CDR3 amino acids: CASSSGTSVRSYEQYF. The CDR3, as DNA: TGTGCCAGCAGTTCCGGGACTAGCGTTCGCTCCTACGAGCAGTACTTC.

This clone was recorded once. As DNA, the CDR3 is TGTGCCAGCAGCTTATATCCTGCTAGCGGGGTAGAGACCCAGTACTTC. It yields the protein CASSLYPASGVETQYF. J is TRBJ2-5 and V is TRBV7-2; 9 bases map to TRBD2. CDR1 SGHTA and CDR2 FQGNSA come from the germline V gene. The CDR3 covers 16 residues. With 2 bases clipped from V and 4 bases from J, the junction kept 8 bases outside the gene matches.

The chain uses TRBV11-2 and TRBJ1-6, with 8 bases fitting TRBD1. V lost 6 bases, J lost 5 bases, and 3 bases stayed unmatched. This CDR3 has 14 amino acids. CDR1 SGHAT and CDR2 FQNNGV come from the germline V gene. This CDR3 is CASRRTGNNSPLHF. The CDR3 nucleotides are TGTGCCAGCAGGAGGACAGGGAATAATTCACCCCTCCACTTT.

This chain joins TRBV9 and TRBJ2-3, with unresolved D. Germline CDR1 SGDLS, CDR2 YYNGEE. The CDR3 runs 13 residues. V lost 5 bases to trimming and J lost 2 bases, with 9 bases between them. The DNA for the CDR3 is TGTGCCAGCAGGGCGGAAATCACAGATACGCAGTATTTT. Amino acids: CASRAEITDTQYF. The whole variable domain, remainder taken from reference TRBV9 and TRBJ2-3, is DSGVTQTPKHLITATGQRVTLRCSPRSGDLSVYWYQQSLDQGLQFLIQYYNGEERAKGNILERFSAQQFPDLHSELNLSSLELGDSALYFCASRAEITDTQYFGPGTRLTVL.

This clone has only one observation. The chain is built from TRBV11-2 and TRBJ2-5, with TRBD1 matching 8 bases. V shed 5 bases and J 5 bases; nucleotides not matched to a gene: 7. The length of the CDR3 is 14 residues. Germline CDR1 SGHAT, CDR2 FQNNGV. CDR3 in amino acids: CASSTDRVGETQYF. CDR3 nucleotides: TGTGCCAGCAGCACGGACAGGGTTGGGGAGACCCAGTACTTC.

This chain joins TRBV5-1 and TRBJ2-7, with TRBD2 matching 8 bases. The germline CDR1 and CDR2 sequences are SGHRS and YFSETQ. CDR3 length: 16 amino acids. The trim removed 4 bases at V and 0 bases at J, leaving 9 bases unmatched. The CDR3, as DNA: TGCGCCAGCAGCCAGCAGGCGGGAGGTAACTCCTACGAGCAGTACTTC. The encoded protein is CASSQQAGGNSYEQYF.

V gene TRBV4-2 combines with J gene TRBJ2-5, with D possibly TRBD2 on 6 matching bases. The germline V gene has CDR1 LGHNA and CDR2 YNFKEQ. The CDR3 covers 13 residues. The ends were cut back, 3 bases at V and 7 bases at J, with 12 bases in the middle. In DNA form, the CDR3 reads TGTGCCAGCAGCCATCCCACCGGGGGGACCCAGTACTTC. Its translation: CASSHPTGGTQYF.